One and the same sample provided the 5 T cell receptor beta chains below, sequenced in a study of blood T cell repertoires in COVID-19. Measured with immunoSEQ multiplex PCR; TCRdb has only the in-frame clones, and not every one. The sample comprises a few hundred thousand clones, 70% to 90% of which are singletons, and under 9% rests with the top ten. The source material was peripheral blood. Every receptor here comes from a woman between 65 and 79 years old with active or convalescent COVID-19.

The CDR3 DNA is TGTGCCAGCAGCTTAAGCGGGACGGTAAATCAGCCCCAGCATTTT. Protein: CASSLSGTVNQPQHF. V and J are TRBV5-8 and TRBJ1-5, with D maybe TRBD1 (5 bases). Per germline, CDR1 SGHTS and CDR2 YDEGEE. The CDR3 spans 15 residues. Trimming removed 2 bases at V and 4 bases at J, with 13 bases between. Full variable domain (outside the CDR3, taken from reference TRBV5-8 and TRBJ1-5): EAGVTQSPTHLIKTRGQQATLRCSPISGHTSVYWYQQALGLGLQFLLWYDEGEERNRGNFPPRFSGRQFPNYSSELNVNALELEDSALYLCASSLSGTVNQPQHFGDGTRLSIL.

This CDR3 is CASSYFGQGEQYF. The DNA for the CDR3 is TGTGCCAGCAGTTACTTCGGACAGGGGGAGCAGTACTTC. J is TRBJ2-7 and V is TRBV6-6, with 9 bases aligning to TRBD1. With V trimmed by 1 base and J by 7 bases, 2 bases remained unmatched. This CDR3 has 13 residues. Germline-derived CDR1 and CDR2 are MNHNY and SVGAGI (reference sequence).

The chain couples TRBV18 to TRBJ2-1, with D perhaps TRBD2 (5 bases). From germline, CDR1 is KGHSH and CDR2 LQKENI. The CDR3 sequence is 15 residues long. V shed 4 bases and J shed 8 bases, with 18 bases lying between them. The chain's CDR3 is CASSRLEGSPHEQFF. For the CDR3, the DNA is TGTGCCAGCTCACGCTTAGAGGGTAGTCCACATGAGCAGTTCTTC.

The V and J genes are TRBV9 and TRBJ1-4; possible D gene TRBD1, 5 bases. The CDR3 extends over 15 amino acids. CDR1 is SGDLS, CDR2 YYNGEE, per germline. V gave up 0 bases and J gave up 2 bases, with 8 bases separating them. The chain's CDR3 is CASSVGGATNEKLFF. The CDR3 DNA is TGTGCCAGCAGCGTAGGGGGCGCGACTAATGAAAAACTGTTTTTT.

The CDR3 here is CASSLFGGGNQPQHF. The CDR3 coding sequence is TGTGCCAGCAGCTTATTCGGGGGGGGCAATCAGCCCCAGCATTTT. The chain has TRBV7-8 and TRBJ1-5; the D gene is possibly TRBD1 (5 bases). Trimming cost V 2 bases and J 2 bases, with 10 bases left between them. Germline lookup yields CDR1 SGHVS and CDR2 FQNEAQ. This CDR3 is built from 15 residues.